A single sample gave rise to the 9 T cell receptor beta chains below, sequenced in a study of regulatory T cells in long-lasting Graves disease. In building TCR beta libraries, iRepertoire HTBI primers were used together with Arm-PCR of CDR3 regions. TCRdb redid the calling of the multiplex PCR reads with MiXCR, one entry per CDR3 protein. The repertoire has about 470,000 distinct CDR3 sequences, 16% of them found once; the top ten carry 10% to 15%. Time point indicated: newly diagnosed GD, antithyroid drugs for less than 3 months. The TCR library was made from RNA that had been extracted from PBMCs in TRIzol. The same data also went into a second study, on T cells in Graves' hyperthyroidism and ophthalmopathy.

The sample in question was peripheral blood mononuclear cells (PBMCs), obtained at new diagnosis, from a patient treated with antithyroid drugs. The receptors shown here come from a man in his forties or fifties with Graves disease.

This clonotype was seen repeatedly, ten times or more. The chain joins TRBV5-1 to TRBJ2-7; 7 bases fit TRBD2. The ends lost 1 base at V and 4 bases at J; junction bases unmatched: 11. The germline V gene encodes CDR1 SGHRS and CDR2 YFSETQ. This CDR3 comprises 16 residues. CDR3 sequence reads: CASSLMPGGRLYEQYF. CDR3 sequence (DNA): TGCGCCAGCAGCTTGATGCCGGGAGGTCGCCTGTACGAGCAGTACTTC.

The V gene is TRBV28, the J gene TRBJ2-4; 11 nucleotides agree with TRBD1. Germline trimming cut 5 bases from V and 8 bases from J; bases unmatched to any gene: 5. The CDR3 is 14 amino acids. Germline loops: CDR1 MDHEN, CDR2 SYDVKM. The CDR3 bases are TGTGCCAGCAGTCAACCGGGACAGGGGGACATTCAGTACTTC. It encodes CASSQPGQGDIQYF.

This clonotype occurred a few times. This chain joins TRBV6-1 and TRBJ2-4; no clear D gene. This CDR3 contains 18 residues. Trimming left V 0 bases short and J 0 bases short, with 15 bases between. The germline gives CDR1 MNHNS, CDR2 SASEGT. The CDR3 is CASSEASVILLAKNIQYF. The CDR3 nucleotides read TGTGCCAGCAGTGAAGCGTCAGTGATCCTACTAGCCAAAAACATTCAGTACTTC.

The CDR3 coding sequence is TGTGCCAGCAGTTACAGTGGCAGGGGGGGCGGTGAGCAGTTCTTC. Translated, it gives CASSYSGRGGGEQFF. The chain combines TRBV6-2 or TRBV6-3 with TRBJ2-1; the D gene could be TRBD1 or TRBD2 (7 bases each). The CDR3 is 15 residues long. CDR1 and CDR2 (germline): MNHEY, SVGEGT. V was shortened by 2 bases and J by 9 bases, with 17 bases between the two germline ends.

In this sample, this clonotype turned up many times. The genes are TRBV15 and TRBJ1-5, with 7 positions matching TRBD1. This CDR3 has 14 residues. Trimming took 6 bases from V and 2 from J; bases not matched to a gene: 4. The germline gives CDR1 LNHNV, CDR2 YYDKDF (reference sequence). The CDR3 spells CATSPDRGNQPQHF. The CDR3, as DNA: TGTGCCACCAGTCCCGACAGGGGCAATCAGCCCCAGCATTTT.

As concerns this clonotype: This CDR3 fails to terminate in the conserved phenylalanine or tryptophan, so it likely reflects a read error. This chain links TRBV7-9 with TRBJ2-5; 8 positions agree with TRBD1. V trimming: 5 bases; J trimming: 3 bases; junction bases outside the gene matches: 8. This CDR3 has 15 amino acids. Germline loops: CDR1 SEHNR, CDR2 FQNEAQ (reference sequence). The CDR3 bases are TGTGCCAGCAGCGTGCACGGACAGGGTAAAGAGACCCAGTACCTC. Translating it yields CASSVHGQGKETQYL.

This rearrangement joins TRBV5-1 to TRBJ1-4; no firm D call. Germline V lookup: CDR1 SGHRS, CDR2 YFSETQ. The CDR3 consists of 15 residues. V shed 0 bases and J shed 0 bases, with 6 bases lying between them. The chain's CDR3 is CASSLEWATNEKLFF. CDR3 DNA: TGCGCCAGCAGCTTGGAATGGGCAACTAATGAAAAACTGTTTTTT.

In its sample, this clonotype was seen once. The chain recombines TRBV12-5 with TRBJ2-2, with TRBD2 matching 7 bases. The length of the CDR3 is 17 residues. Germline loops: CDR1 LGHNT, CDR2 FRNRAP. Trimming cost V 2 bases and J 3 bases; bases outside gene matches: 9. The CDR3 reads CASGLTPGLPYTGELFF. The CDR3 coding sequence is TGTGCTAGTGGTTTGACACCGGGACTACCTTACACCGGGGAGCTGTTTTTT.

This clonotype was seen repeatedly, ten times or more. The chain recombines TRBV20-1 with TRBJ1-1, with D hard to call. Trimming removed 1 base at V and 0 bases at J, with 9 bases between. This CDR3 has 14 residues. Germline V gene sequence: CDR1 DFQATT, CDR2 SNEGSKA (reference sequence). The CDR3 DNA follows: TGCAGTGCTAGAGCCGCCGTCTTGAACACTGAAGCTTTCTTT. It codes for CSARAAVLNTEAFF.